Sequencing of this T cell receptor beta chain was carried out in a study of blood T cell repertoires in COVID-19. Study in general: Sites in the United States, Italy and Spain provided acute and convalescent COVID-19 samples. The analysed material was cDNA or gDNA that came from T cells, B-cell-depleted T cells, or PBMCs.

Germline V CDR1 and CDR2: MGHDK, SYGVNS. The CDR3 is made up of 13 amino acids. Notes on this clone: Relative to the germline gene, one junction end is altered; a read error may explain this.

Profiling relied on immunoSEQ multiplex PCR, and the TCRdb table lists in-frame clones only, not all of them. The sample has more than 200,000 clones; just over 85% are singletons. Recruitment covered about 26 US areas and drew participants whose ages spanned roughly 18 to 90 years. Recovered Cohort 3 donors showed two negative PCRs, clearance, or symptom resolution. The chain links TRBV25-1 to TRBJ1-2; no reliable D call. The specimen was PBMCs or T cells enriched from blood (not recorded which). This TCR derives from a man aged 40-49 years who had recovered from COVID-19. CDR3 DNA sequence: TGTGTCAGCAAGGGCGGGGTAGCCTATGGCTACACCTTC. This translates into CVSKGGVAYGYTF.